This T cell receptor (beta chain) was identified during a study of blood T cell repertoires in COVID-19. Study at large: Acute-phase and convalescent COVID-19 samples originated in the United States, Italy and Spain.

Germline V gene lookup returns CDR1 KGHSH and CDR2 LQKENI. V lost 0 bases to trimming and J lost 4 bases, with 6 bases between them. The CDR3 consists of 13 residues. Concerning this clone itself: This sample also contains other DNA sequences that code for the same CDR3.

Measured with immunoSEQ multiplex PCR; TCRdb has only the in-frame clones, and not every one. The sample carries about 160,000 clones, roughly 87% recorded once. The chain is built from TRBV18 and TRBJ2-5; D may be TRBD2 (5 bases). The specimen sequenced was PBMCs or T cells enriched from blood (not recorded which). This TCR derives from a woman between 50 and 59 years old who had recovered from COVID-19. The CDR3 DNA is TGTGCCAGCTCACCACCAGGAGGAGAGACCCAGTACTTC. This sequence encodes CASSPPGGETQYF.